The clone carrying this TCR beta chain was observed a few times. This entry belongs to a study of T-cell reconstitution after alpha-beta-depleted transplantation in children. Germline V lookup: CDR1 ENHRY, CDR2 SYGVKD. CDR3 length: 14 residues. Trimming cost V 4 bases and J 3 bases, with 12 bases left between them. The authors prepared the TCRbeta library with unique molecular identifiers. TCRdb reprocessed the PCR reads via MiXCR and lists one record per CDR3 protein. Here the sample spans approximately 520,000 distinct CDR3 sequences, approximately 32% being singletons. The chain has TRBV10-3 and TRBJ1-1, with D possibly being TRBD1 (6 bases). The receptor comes from a human donor who donated a stem cell graft to a child with aplastic anemia. The starting material was PBMCs from the stem cell graft donor, obtained from the stem cell graft. CDR3 in amino acids: CAISGKTGYTEAFF. Written as DNA, the CDR3 is TGTGCCATCAGTGGCAAAACAGGGTACACTGAAGCTTTCTTT.